Shown below are 19 T cell receptor beta chains from a single sample sequenced in a study of patients and donors after allogeneic stem cell transplantation. TCRdb called the RT-PCR reads again in MiXCR, with one record for every CDR3 protein. Of 10,000 to 13,000 distinct CDR3 sequences in the sample, under 25% are singletons; the top ten hold around 48%. Material: blood, either unsorted or a sorted T cell fraction (not recorded which). These receptors originate from a human donor who was either an allogeneic HSCT recipient or a stem cell or donor lymphocyte infusion donor (not recorded which). It is not recorded whose cells these are; they may come from a transplant donor.

The rearrangement joins TRBV3-1 to TRBJ1-1; 8 bases line up with TRBD1. The CDR3 covers 15 residues. Unmatched junction bases numbered 4, after V lost 4 bases and J lost 0 bases. The germline CDR1 and CDR2 sequences are LGHDT and YNNKEL (reference sequence). CDR3 region: CASSPGQGMNTEAFF. CDR3 nucleotide sequence: TGTGCCAGCAGCCCCGGACAGGGCATGAACACTGAAGCTTTCTTT.

The chain joins TRBV24-1 to TRBJ1-5, with a tentative D call TRBD1 (5 bases). The CDR3 runs to 14 residues. Germline V lookup: CDR1 KGHDR, CDR2 SFDVKD. Trimming removed 4 bases from V and 5 bases from J, with 11 bases in between. CDR3 coding DNA: TGTGCCACCAGTGACTCTGACAGCTATCAGCCCCAGCATTTT. It translates to CATSDSDSYQPQHF.

The gene calls are TRBV21-1 and TRBJ2-1; whether TRBD1, the table's D call, matches the DNA was not checked. TRBV21-1 is a listed pseudogene. The CDR3 extends over 15 amino acids. CDR3: CASSTWDRGYNEQFF. For the CDR3, the DNA is TGTGCCAGCAGCACATGGGACAGGGGATACAATGAGCAGTTCTTC.

This rearrangement joins TRBV6-2 or TRBV6-3 to TRBJ1-2, with D possibly TRBD1 on 5 matching bases. CDR1 and CDR2 from the germline V gene are MNHEY and SVGEGT. V shed 6 bases and J shed 2 bases, with 10 bases lying between them. This CDR3 spans 13 amino acids. This CDR3 reads CASSPDKNYGYTF. The CDR3, as DNA: TGTGCCAGCAGCCCGGACAAAAACTATGGCTACACCTTC.

This clonotype showed up many times. The V and J genes are TRBV2 and TRBJ2-7; D not resolved. The CDR3 is 13 amino acids. V lost 7 bases and J lost 0, with 10 bases in between. CDR1 is SNHLY and CDR2 is FYNNEI in the germline V gene. The CDR3 nucleotides read TGTGCCAGCAACCCGCAAGTCTCCTACGAGCAGTACTTC. Protein product: CASNPQVSYEQYF.

There are many counts of this clonotype. This sequence joins TRBV18 and TRBJ1-5, with D tentatively TRBD1 (6 bases). The CDR3 loop spans 16 amino acids. V lost 6 bases, J lost 9 bases, and 24 bases lay in between. Germline V lookup: CDR1 KGHSH, CDR2 LQKENI. The CDR3 region is CASSPAGGVAGGPQHF. DNA of the CDR3: TGTGCCAGCTCTCCCGCGGGGGGCGTCGCCGGGGGGCCCCAGCATTTT.

The sample holds a few counts of this clonotype. V usage is TRBV9 and J usage is TRBJ2-5; 9 nucleotides agree with TRBD2. V dropped 4 bases and J dropped 5; count of bases not matched to a gene: 9. The CDR3 length is 15 residues. Germline V lookup: CDR1 SGDLS, CDR2 YYNGEE. The CDR3 DNA reads as TGTGCCAGCAGCTCAGCGGCGGGGGGGCCCGAGACCCAGTACTTC. Residues: CASSSAAGGPETQYF.

This clonotype was observed a few times. The rearrangement links TRBV7-8 to TRBJ2-1; D perhaps matches TRBD2 (6 bases). Germline V lookup: CDR1 SGHVS, CDR2 FQNEAQ. Trimming shortened V by 5 bases and J by 0 bases, and 11 bases separated the two germline ends. This CDR3 spans 15 amino acids. CDR3 loop: CASSPRGTSYNEQFF. The CDR3 nucleotides are TGTGCCAGCAGCCCACGGGGGACCTCCTACAATGAGCAGTTCTTC.

V and J are TRBV14 and TRBJ1-1, with a tentative D call TRBD1 (5 bases). The germline V gene has CDR1 SGHDN and CDR2 FVKESK. This CDR3 is 16 amino acids long. Trimming shortened V by 0 bases and J by 5 bases, and 16 bases separated the two germline ends. DNA of the CDR3: TGTGCCAGCAGCCAAGATCGAGTTTTGGGGCGGACTGAAGCTTTCTTT. Translation: CASSQDRVLGRTEAFF.

Only a few counts were recorded for this clonotype. The chain has TRBV2 and TRBJ1-6; D might be TRBD1 (6 bases). Germline V lookup: CDR1 SNHLY, CDR2 FYNNEI. The CDR3 consists of 15 residues. Trimming took off 9 bases at V and 7 bases at J, with 19 bases between the two ends. The CDR3 DNA follows: TGTGCCAGGAACCGGGACACCACACGGAATTCACCCCTCCACTTT. Its translation is CARNRDTTRNSPLHF.

The V and J genes are TRBV5-1 and TRBJ1-6; 8 nucleotides match TRBD1. The CDR3 covers 16 residues. Germline CDR1 is SGHRS and CDR2 is YFSETQ. V lost 0 bases, J lost 7 bases, and 6 bases stayed unmatched. The CDR3 region is CASSLGDRRSNSPLHF. CDR3 DNA sequence: TGCGCCAGCAGCTTGGGGGACAGGAGATCCAATTCACCCCTCCACTTT.

This clonotype was seen a few times. The chain links TRBV7-9 to TRBJ1-2; the D is unclear. Germline CDR1 is SEHNR and CDR2 is FQNEAQ (reference sequence). This CDR3 spans 13 amino acids. V lost 7 bases, J lost 0 bases, and 9 bases lay in between. In DNA, the CDR3 is TGTGCCAGCACAGAACCCTCTAACTATGGCTACACCTTC. Its protein is CASTEPSNYGYTF.

This clonotype was counted between two and nine times. The rearrangement uses TRBV6-6 and TRBJ1-3; D possibly corresponds to TRBD1 (6 bases). The CDR3 runs 16 residues. V dropped 4 bases and J dropped 0 bases, with 13 bases sitting between them. The V gene's germline CDR1 is MNHNY and CDR2 SVGAGI (reference sequence). CDR3 region: CASSSGAFNSGNTIYF. CDR3 nucleotide sequence: TGTGCCAGCAGTTCGGGGGCCTTTAACTCTGGAAACACCATATATTTT.

Ten or more counts support this clonotype. The CDR3 DNA reads TGTGCCAGCAGCAGCCGGGACAGAGAAAACACCGGGGAGCTGTTTTTT. As protein: CASSSRDRENTGELFF. The chain links TRBV7-9 to TRBJ2-2; 7 bases are shared with TRBD1. The J segment lost 2 bases and the V segment lost 5 bases, leaving 8 bases of the junction unmatched. Per the germline V gene, CDR1 is SEHNR and CDR2 is FQNEAQ (reference sequence). The CDR3 is 16 amino acids. The variable domain in full, completed from reference TRBV7-9 and TRBJ2-2, reads DTGVSQNPRHKITKRGQNVTFRCDPISEHNRLYWYRQTLGQGPEFLTYFQNEAQLEKSRLLSDRFSAERPKGSFSTLEIQRTEQGDSAMYLCASSSRDRENTGELFFGEGSRLTVL.

The V gene is TRBV5-6, the J gene TRBJ1-3; D remains ambiguous. CDR3 length: 14 residues. Germline CDR1 reads SGHDT; CDR2 reads YYEEEE. Trimming shortened V by 4 bases and J by 0 bases, and 8 bases separated the two germline ends. The CDR3 bases are TGTGCCAGCAGCGGGAGGGACTCTGGAAACACCATATATTTT. Its translation is CASSGRDSGNTIYF.

The sample holds a few counts of this clonotype. The J gene is TRBJ1-1, the V gene TRBV5-5; D not certain. Germline values: CDR1 SGHKS, CDR2 YYEKEE (reference sequence). V lost 0 bases to trimming and J lost 8 bases, with 14 bases between them. CDR3 length: 14 residues. CDR3 DNA sequence: TGTGCCAGCAGCTTGGAACACGGATCTGGGGAAGCTTTCTTT. It encodes CASSLEHGSGEAFF. Together with reference TRBV5-5 and TRBJ1-1, the CDR3 gives the full variable domain: DAGVTQSPTHLIKTRGQQVTLRCSPISGHKSVSWYQQVLGQGPQFIFQYYEKEERGRGNFPDRFSARQFPNYSSELNVNALLLGDSALYLCASSLEHGSGEAFFGQGTRLTVV.

The chain recombines TRBV5-1 with TRBJ2-2, with D perhaps matching TRBD1 (6 bases). Deletions cut 4 bases from V and 1 base from J, with 8 bases between. This CDR3 spans 14 amino acids. CDR1 and CDR2 (germline): SGHRS, YFSETQ. CDR3 DNA sequence: TGCGCCAGCAGCACGGGACAGAACACCGGGGAGCTGTTTTTT. This gives the protein CASSTGQNTGELFF.

This clonotype has a handful of counts. This sequence joins TRBV6-5 and TRBJ2-2, with 12 bases identical to TRBD2. The CDR3 has 17 residues. Germline assignment: CDR1 MNHEY and CDR2 SVGAGI. J gave up 5 bases and V 2 bases, and 6 bases lay outside the gene matches. This chain's CDR3 is CASSYPGLAGRTGELFF. The CDR3 region has the DNA TGTGCCAGCAGTTACCCCGGACTAGCGGGGCGGACCGGGGAGCTGTTTTTT.

The chain carries TRBV5-5 and TRBJ1-2, with D possibly being TRBD1 (5 bases). Trimming shortened V by 3 bases and J by 3 bases, and 9 bases separated the two germline ends. The CDR3 sequence is 13 residues long. CDR1 and CDR2 (germline): SGHKS, YYEKEE (reference sequence). CDR3 bases: TGTGCCAGCAGCTCCGGGACTCACTATGGCTACACCTTC. Translated: CASSSGTHYGYTF.